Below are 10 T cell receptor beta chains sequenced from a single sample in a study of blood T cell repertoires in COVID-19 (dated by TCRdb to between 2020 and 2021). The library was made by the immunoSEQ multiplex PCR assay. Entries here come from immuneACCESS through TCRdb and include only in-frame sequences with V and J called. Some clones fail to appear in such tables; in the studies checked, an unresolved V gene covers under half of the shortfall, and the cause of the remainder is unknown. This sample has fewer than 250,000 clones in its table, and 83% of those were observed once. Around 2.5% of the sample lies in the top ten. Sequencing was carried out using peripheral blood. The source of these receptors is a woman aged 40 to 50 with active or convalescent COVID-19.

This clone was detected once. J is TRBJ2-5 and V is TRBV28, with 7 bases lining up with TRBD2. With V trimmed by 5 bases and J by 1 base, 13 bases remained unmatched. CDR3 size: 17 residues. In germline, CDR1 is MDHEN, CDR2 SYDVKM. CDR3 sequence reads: CASSPRRGRGPQETQYF. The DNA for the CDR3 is TGTGCCAGCAGTCCCCGTCGCGGGAGAGGTCCCCAAGAGACCCAGTACTTC.

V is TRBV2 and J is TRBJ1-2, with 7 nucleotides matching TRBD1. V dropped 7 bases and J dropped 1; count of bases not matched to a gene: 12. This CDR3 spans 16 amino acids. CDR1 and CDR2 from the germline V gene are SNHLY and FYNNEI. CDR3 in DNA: TGTGCCAGCACCTGGGACAGAGCCCCCTTTAACTATGGCTACACCTTC. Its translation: CASTWDRAPFNYGYTF.

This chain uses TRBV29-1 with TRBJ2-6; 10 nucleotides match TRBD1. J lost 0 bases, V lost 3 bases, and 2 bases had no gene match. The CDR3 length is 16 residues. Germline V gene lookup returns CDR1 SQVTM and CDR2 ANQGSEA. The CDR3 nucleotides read TGCAGCGTTGACGGGACAGGGGACTCTGGGGCCAACGTCCTGACTTTC. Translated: CSVDGTGDSGANVLTF.

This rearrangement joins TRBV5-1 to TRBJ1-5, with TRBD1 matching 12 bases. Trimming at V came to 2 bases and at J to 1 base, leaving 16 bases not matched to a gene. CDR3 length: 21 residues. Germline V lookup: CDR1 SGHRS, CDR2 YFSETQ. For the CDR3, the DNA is TGCGCCAGCAGCTTCCCACCTCCGGGACAGGGGGCGCGAGGAAGCAATCAGCCCCAGCATTTT. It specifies CASSFPPPGQGARGSNQPQHF.

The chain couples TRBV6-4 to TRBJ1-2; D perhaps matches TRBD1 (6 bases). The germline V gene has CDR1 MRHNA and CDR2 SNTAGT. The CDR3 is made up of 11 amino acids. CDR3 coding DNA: TGTGGAGGGGGAGGGGCTTGGGGCTACACCTTC. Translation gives CGGGGAWGYTF.

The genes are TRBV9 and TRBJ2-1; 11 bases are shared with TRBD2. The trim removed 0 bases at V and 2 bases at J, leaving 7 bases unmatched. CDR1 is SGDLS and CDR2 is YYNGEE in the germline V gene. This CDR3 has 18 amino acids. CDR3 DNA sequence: TGTGCCAGCAGCGTAGGGGGACTAGCGGCACCCCCCTACAATGAGCAGTTCTTC. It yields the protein CASSVGGLAAPPYNEQFF.

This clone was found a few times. CDR3 coding DNA: TGTGCCAGCAGCTCCTACAGTAATCAGCCCCAGCATTTT. It translates to CASSSYSNQPQHF. The V call is TRBV7-2, the J call TRBJ1-5; unclear D gene. The CDR3 has 13 amino acids. Per the germline V gene, CDR1 is SGHTA and CDR2 is FQGNSA. Trimming took 4 bases from V and 4 from J, leaving 8 bases between them. Using reference TRBV7-2 and TRBJ1-5 for the parts outside the CDR3, the full variable domain is GAGVSQSPSNKVTEKGKDVELRCDPISGHTALYWYRQSLGQGLEFLIYFQGNSAPDKSGLPSDRFSAERTGGSVSTLTIQRTQQEDSAVYLCASSSYSNQPQHFGDGTRLSIL.

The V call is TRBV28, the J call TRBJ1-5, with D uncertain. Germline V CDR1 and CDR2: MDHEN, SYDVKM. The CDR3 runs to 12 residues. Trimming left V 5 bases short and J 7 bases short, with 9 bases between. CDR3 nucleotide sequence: TGTGCCAGCAGTCTCACAACCCAGCCCCAGCATTTT. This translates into CASSLTTQPQHF. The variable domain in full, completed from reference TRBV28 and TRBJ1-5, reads DVKVTQSSRYLVKRTGEKVFLECVQDMDHENMFWYRQDPGLGLRLIYFSYDVKMKEKGDIPEGYSVSREKKERFSLILESASTNQTSMYLCASSLTTQPQHFGDGTRLSIL.

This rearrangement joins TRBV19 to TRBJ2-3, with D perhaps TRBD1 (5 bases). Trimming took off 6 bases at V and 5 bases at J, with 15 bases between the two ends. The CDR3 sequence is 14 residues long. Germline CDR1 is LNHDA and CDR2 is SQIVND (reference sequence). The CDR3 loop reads CASSPSARGDTQYF. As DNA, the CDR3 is TGTGCCAGTAGCCCATCCGCAAGGGGAGATACGCAGTATTTT.

CDR3 nucleotide sequence: TGTGCCTGCCTGGGGGGGACCCCCTATGGCTACACCTTC. It specifies CACLGGTPYGYTF. V usage is TRBV30 and J usage is TRBJ1-2; possibly TRBD1 for D (5 bases). The CDR3 is made up of 13 amino acids. Germline CDR1 is GTSNPN and CDR2 is SVGIG (reference sequence). Trimming took off 6 bases at V and 4 bases at J, with 15 bases between the two ends. The variable domain in full, completed from reference TRBV30 and TRBJ1-2, reads SQTIHQWPATLVQPVGSPLSLECTVEGTSNPNLYWYRQAAGRGLQLLFYSVGIGQISSEVPQNLSASRPQDRQFILSSKKLLLSDSGFYLCACLGGTPYGYTFGSGTRLTVV.